What follows is one T cell receptor beta chain and its context. With 4 bases removed from V and 3 bases from J, the gap between germline ends came to 11 bases. Germline CDR1 is SGHRS and CDR2 is YFSETQ. The CDR3 runs 14 residues. This entry is derived from a study of identifying expanded T cells in peripheral blood. TCRdb's table, derived via immunoSEQ multiplex PCR, lists solely in-frame clones and lacks some. The data show about 94,000 clones, with approximately 91% seen just once and approximately 5.3% held by the top ten. The rearrangement links TRBV5-1 to TRBJ1-5; a weak D match, TRBD1 (5 bases). This TCR came from a person aged 18 to 75 in good health. The specimen sequenced was blood. Here the CDR3 DNA reads TGCGCCAGCAGCCCGACAGACCTCAATCAGCCCCAGCATTTT. Protein: CASSPTDLNQPQHF.